What follows is one T cell receptor (beta chain) and its context. The V segment lost 3 bases and the J segment 2 bases; nucleotides outside the gene matches: 3. This CDR3 region has 16 residues. Germline lookup yields CDR1 ENHRY and CDR2 SYGVKD. This sample was taken from a study of cytomegalovirus exposure and HLA in healthy donors. Researchers ran the PCR with 60 Vbeta and 13 Jbeta primers. Clones were sequenced by immunoSEQ multiplex PCR, and TCRdb holds only the in-frame ones, with some missing. The repertoire has 110,000 to 150,000 clones, roughly 75% of them found once; the top ten carry around 2.9%.

The sequenced material came from PBMCs. This chain joins TRBV10-3 and TRBJ2-3; TRBD2 aligns across 12 bases. This receptor was obtained from a female donor in good health and CMV-seronegative. This CDR3 is CAISDRTSGITDTQYF. Written as DNA, the CDR3 is TGTGCCATCAGTGATCGGACTAGCGGGATCACAGATACGCAGTATTTT.